This entry describes one T cell receptor beta chain. Its specific antigen is unknown. No per-base quality is available; no much larger clone lies one base away. The label giving this sample's time point can be read as: baseline before first vaccination. Vaccinee samples were obtained from the UK trials COV001 and COV002, which included a single-blind randomized controlled phase 2/3 trial of AZD1222 (ChAdOx1 nCoV-19) in healthy adults. Trial participant PBMC samples were collected at day 0 and day 28 after the second dose for TCRbeta chain sequencing. The CDR3 regions of human TCRbeta chains were subjected to immunosequencing. The published analysis was carried out like this. Repertoire TCRs were matched against a reference library of SARS-CoV-2-specific TCRs generated with the MIRA antigen-specificity platform. Breadth was defined as the fraction of unique TCRs that were SARS-CoV-2-associated, and depth was defined as the fraction of total T cells that were SARS-CoV-2-associated. Using the MIRA data, each spike-specific TCR was assigned both to the spike region to which the TCR was reactive and to a CD4 or CD8 class. Log10-transformed breadth and depth values were compared by one-way ANOVA with Sidak's multiple comparisons tests. TCRdb carries this immuneACCESS record with in-frame sequences only. Its versions omit some clonotypes, under half of them owing to an unresolved V gene in the studies checked, with the rest unexplained. V, J and clone size were drawn from that table, and D and trimming were deduced from the DNA. The sample data list about 95,000 clones, and approximately 88% of these were observed just once. Of the sample, 3.5% to 4.5% is held by the ten largest clones.

CDR3 length: 17 amino acids, cysteine to phenylalanine. Only the CDR3 part of the read is kept: 51 bases, read in frame from the first base. These data come from a study of T cell responses to AZD1222 COVID-19 vaccine (dated by TCRdb to 2020 to 2023). At the level of the whole study: AZD1222 recipients with second doses at about 4 weeks or about 12 weeks were pooled, because spike-specific TCR depth and breadth did not differ between schedules. A total of 233 trial participants underwent TCR sequencing, of whom approximately 200 had received two doses of AZD1222 and about 26 had received two doses of the MenACWY control vaccine. Trial participants were enrolled into age subgroups of 18-55, 56-69 and 70-plus years, which contained approximately 150, 28 and 58 TCR-sequenced participants, respectively.

General study outcomes and caveats: In the small 56-69-year group, the increase in depth fell short of significance, most likely because of low power. No day 14 peak-response samples were available, so repertoires were characterized only after the peak T cell response. Only a handful of AZD1222 recipients were SARS-CoV-2 seropositive at baseline, limiting conclusions about previously exposed vaccinees. Participants were mostly white British and included more females than males, and it was suggested by the authors that clonal diversity may have been underestimated. Reportedly, close to half of the unique spike-specific TCRs recognized epitopes lying outside the regions that are mutated in the B.1.351 and B.1.1.7 variants. After two AZD1222 doses, both the breadth and the depth of spike-specific TCRs were significantly higher than at day 0 and than in MenACWY recipients. Vaccine-associated CD4 TCRs spanned the whole spike protein, with dominant responses in regions 160-218 and 743-854.

This TCR derives from an adult in good health. This sample comprised peripheral blood, obtained on day 0 of AZD1222 vaccination. The sequence links TRBV21-1 to TRBJ2-5; the table assigns TRBD1, which was not confirmed against the DNA. TRBV21-1 is a recognized pseudogene. CDR3 protein: CASSKALRTDVFETQYF. DNA sequence: TGTGCCAGCAGCAAAGCGCTACGGACAGACGTTTTCGAGACCCAGTACTTC.